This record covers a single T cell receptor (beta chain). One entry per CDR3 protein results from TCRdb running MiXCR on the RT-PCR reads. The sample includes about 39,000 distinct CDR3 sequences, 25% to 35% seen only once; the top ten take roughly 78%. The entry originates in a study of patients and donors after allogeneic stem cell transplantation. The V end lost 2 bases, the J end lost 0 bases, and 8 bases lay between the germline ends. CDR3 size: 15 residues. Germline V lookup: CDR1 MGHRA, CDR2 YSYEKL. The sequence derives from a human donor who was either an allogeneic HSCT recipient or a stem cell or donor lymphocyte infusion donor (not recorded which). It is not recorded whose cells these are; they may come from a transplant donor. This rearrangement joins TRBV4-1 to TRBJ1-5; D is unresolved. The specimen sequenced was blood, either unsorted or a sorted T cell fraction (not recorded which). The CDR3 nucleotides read TGCGCCAGCAGCCAAAAGGGTCATAGCAATCAGCCCCAGCATTTT. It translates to CASSQKGHSNQPQHF.